This TCR beta chain was sequenced for a study of brain metastases from non-small cell lung cancer. Study findings and constraints: Brain metastases shared most TCR repertoire with primaries, with sparse T cells. T-cell clones appeared expanded in about two thirds of brain metastases relative to matched primary tumors.

CDR1 is ENHRY, CDR2 SYGVKD, per germline. Trimming pared 11 bases from V and 6 bases from J, leaving 22 bases between. The CDR3 is 14 amino acids. Some clones are missing from TCRdb's copy, which holds only in-frame ones; the method was immunoSEQ multiplex PCR. This table has several hundred clones, over 80% appearing once. With respect to this clone: The antigen remains undetermined.

The gene calls are TRBV10-3 and TRBJ1-2; D is perhaps TRBD1 (5 bases). The sequenced sample was tissue from a brain metastasis. This receptor was obtained from a donor aged 40 or older with non-small cell lung cancer. The CDR3 sequence is CAAGVGVSLHGYTF. In DNA, the CDR3 is TGTGCCGCCGGGGTAGGGGTATCCTTGCATGGCTACACCTTC.